This T cell receptor (beta chain) was found in a study of blood T cell repertoires in COVID-19. The wider study: The study drew acute and convalescent COVID-19 samples from the United States, Italy and Spain. PBMCs, B-cell-depleted T cells, or T cells provided the cDNA or gDNA that made up the material.

V shed 2 bases and J shed 2 bases, with 12 bases lying between them. The germline CDR1 and CDR2 sequences are MNHEY and SVGAGI. The CDR3 covers 15 residues. In the original workflow: Estimation of nucleated cell counts was performed using reference gene primer amplification. Assay used: immunoSEQ multiplex PCR; TCRdb lists only in-frame clones, some missing. That table furnishes V, J and clone size, whereas the DNA furnished D and trimming. In the table there are 100,000 to 150,000 clones, about 88% of which are singletons. This clone was detected ten times or more. The chain is built from TRBV6-5 and TRBJ1-1; no definite D call. Source material: peripheral blood. The clonotype was recovered from a human donor in a cohort sampled during active COVID-19. The CDR3 DNA reads as TGTGCCAGCAGTTACCGAAGACTCCACAACACTGAAGCTTTCTTT. Translated, it gives CASSYRRLHNTEAFF.